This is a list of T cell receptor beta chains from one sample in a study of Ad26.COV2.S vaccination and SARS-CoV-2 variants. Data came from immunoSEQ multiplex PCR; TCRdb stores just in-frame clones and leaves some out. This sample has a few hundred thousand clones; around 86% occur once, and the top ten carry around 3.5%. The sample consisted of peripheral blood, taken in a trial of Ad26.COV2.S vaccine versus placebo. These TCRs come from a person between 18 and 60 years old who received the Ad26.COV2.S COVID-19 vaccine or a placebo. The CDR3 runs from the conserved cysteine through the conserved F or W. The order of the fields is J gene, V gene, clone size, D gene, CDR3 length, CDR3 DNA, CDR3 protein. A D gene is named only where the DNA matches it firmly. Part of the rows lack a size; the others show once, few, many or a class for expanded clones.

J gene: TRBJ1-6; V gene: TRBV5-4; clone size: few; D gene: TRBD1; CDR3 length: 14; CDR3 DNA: TGTGCCAGCAGTACACAGGGGAAAGGTTCACCCCTCCACTTT; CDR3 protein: CASSTQGKGSPLHF
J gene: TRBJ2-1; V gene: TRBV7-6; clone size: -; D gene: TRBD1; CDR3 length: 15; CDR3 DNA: TGTGCCAGCAGCCACCCACAGGGGGCCACCAATGAGCAGTTCTTC; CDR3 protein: CASSHPQGATNEQFF
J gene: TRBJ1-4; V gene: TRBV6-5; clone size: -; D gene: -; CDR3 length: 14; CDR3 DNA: TGTGCCAGCAGTCTCGACGGAAAGAATGAAAAACTGTTTTTT; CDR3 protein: CASSLDGKNEKLFF
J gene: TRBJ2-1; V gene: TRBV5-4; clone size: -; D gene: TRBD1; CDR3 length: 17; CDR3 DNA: TGTGCCAGCAGCTCGGAGAAGGGGACAGGGTTAATATATGAGCAGTTCTTC; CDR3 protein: CASSSEKGTGLIYEQFF
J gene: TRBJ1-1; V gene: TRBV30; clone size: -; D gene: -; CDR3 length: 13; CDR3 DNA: TGTGCCTGGAGGGATGAGTTGGATGTTGAAGCTTTCTTT; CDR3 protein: CAWRDELDVEAFF
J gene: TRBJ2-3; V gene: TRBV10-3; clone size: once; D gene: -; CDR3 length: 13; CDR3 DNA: TGTGCCATCAGTCGACCCGGGACAGATACGCAGTATTTT; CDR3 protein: CAISRPGTDTQYF
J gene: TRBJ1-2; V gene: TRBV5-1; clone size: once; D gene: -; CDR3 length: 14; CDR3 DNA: TGCGCCAGCAGCCCCGAAACAGGGTATTGGGGCTACACCTTC; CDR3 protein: CASSPETGYWGYTF
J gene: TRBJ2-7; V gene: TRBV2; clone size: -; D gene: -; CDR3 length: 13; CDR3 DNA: TGTGCCAGCAGGGACCAGGGAGCCCACGAGCAGTACTTC; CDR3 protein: CASRDQGAHEQYF
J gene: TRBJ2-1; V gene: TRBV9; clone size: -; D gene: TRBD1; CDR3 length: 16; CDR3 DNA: TGTGCCAGCAGCTCCTCCGGGACAGGGGGCTGGAATGAGCAGTTCTTC; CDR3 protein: CASSSSGTGGWNEQFF
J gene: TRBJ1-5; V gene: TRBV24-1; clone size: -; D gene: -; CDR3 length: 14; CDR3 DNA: TGTGCCACCAGTGATGGTATAAGCAATCAGCCCCAGCATTTT; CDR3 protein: CATSDGISNQPQHF
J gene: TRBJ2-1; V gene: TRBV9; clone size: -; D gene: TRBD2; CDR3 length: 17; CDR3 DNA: TGTGCCAGCAGCGACTTTAAGCGGGGGGGCCGATACAATGAGCAGTTCTTC; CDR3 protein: CASSDFKRGGRYNEQFF
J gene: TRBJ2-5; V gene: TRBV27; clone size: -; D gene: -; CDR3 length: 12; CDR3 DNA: TGTGCCAGCAGCTCGCCCGGAGAGACCCAGTACTTC; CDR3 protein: CASSSPGETQYF
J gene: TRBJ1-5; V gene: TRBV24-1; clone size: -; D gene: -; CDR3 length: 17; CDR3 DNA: TGTGCCACTACCAGGGGTACACAGGGAGGTGACTATCAGCCCCAGCATTTT; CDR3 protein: CATTRGTQGGDYQPQHF
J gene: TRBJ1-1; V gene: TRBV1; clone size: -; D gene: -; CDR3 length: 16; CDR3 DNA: TGCACCAGCAGCCAAAATCGACAGAATTGGGACACTGAAGCTTTCTTT; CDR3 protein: CTSSQNRQNWDTEAFF
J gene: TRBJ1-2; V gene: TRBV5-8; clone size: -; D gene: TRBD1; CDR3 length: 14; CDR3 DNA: TGTGCCAGCAGGATGGACAGGGGGCGGTTGGGCTACACCTTC; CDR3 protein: CASRMDRGRLGYTF
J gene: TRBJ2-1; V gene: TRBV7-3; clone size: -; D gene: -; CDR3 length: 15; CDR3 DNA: TGTGCCAGCAGCTCCCTTGTGGGGACCAGCAATGAGCAGTTCTTC; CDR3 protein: CASSSLVGTSNEQFF
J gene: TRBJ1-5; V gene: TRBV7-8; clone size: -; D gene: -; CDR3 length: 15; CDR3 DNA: TGTGCCAGCAGCCTGCAAAAAGGGAGCAATCAGCCCCAGCATTTT; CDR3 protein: CASSLQKGSNQPQHF
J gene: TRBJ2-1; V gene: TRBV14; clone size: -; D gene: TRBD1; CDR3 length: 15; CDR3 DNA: TGTGCCAGCAGACCAGACAGGGACCCTTACAATGAGCAGTTCTTC; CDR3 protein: CASRPDRDPYNEQFF
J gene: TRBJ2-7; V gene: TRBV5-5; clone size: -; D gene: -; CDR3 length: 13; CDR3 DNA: TGTGCCAGCAGTCTAAGCAGCACCTACGAGCAGTACTTC; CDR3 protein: CASSLSSTYEQYF
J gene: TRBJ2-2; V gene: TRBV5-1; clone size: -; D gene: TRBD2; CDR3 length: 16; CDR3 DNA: TGCGCCAGCAGCTTGTTTAGCCTAGCGGACACCGGGGAGCTGTTTTTT; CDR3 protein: CASSLFSLADTGELFF
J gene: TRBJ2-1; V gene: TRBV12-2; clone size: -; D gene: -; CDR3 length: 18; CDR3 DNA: TGTGCAAGTCGCTTAGTCGCCCCGGGACAGGGGTTGTATAGTGAGCAGTTCTTC; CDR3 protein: CASRLVAPGQGLYSEQFF
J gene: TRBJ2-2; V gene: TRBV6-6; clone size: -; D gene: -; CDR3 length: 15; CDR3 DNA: TGTGCCAGCGTGGAGTTGGGCCTTAACACCGGGGAGCTGTTTTTT; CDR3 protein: CASVELGLNTGELFF
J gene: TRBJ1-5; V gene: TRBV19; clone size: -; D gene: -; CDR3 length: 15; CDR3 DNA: TGTGCCAGTAGTATGGGAGGACAGAGCAATCAGCCCCAGCATTTT; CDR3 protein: CASSMGGQSNQPQHF
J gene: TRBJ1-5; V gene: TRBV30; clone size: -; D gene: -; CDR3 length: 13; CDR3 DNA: TGTGCCTGGAGTTTCAGGTCTCTTCAGCCCCAGCATTTT; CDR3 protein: CAWSFRSLQPQHF
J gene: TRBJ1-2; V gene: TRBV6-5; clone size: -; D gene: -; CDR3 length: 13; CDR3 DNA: TGTGCCAGCGAGAAAATTGCAAACTATGGCTACACCTTC; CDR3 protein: CASEKIANYGYTF
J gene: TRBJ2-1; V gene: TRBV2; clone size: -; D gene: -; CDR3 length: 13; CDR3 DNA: TGTGCCAGCAGCCGGGACTCCCACAATGAGCAGTTCTTC; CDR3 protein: CASSRDSHNEQFF
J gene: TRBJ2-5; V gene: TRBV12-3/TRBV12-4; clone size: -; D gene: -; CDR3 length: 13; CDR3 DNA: TGTGCCAGCAGTGGGCAGCAAAAAGAGACCCAGTACTTC; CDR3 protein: CASSGQQKETQYF
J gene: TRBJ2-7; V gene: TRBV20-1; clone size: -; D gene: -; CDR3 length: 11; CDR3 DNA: TGCAGTACCCGGGGTGATTACGAGCAGTACTTC; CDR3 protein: CSTRGDYEQYF
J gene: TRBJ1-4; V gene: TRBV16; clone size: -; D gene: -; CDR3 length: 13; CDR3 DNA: TGTGCCAGCAGCCAAGGGCTTAATGAAAAACTGTTTTTT; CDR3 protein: CASSQGLNEKLFF
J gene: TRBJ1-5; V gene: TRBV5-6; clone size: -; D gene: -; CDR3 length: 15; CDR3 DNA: TGTGCCAGCAGCAGATCCCGGTTAATCAATCAGCCCCAGCATTTT; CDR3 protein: CASSRSRLINQPQHF
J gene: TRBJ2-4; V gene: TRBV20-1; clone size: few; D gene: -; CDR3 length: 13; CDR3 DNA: TGCAGTGCTAGTCAGGGGCGTTCGAACATTCAGTACTTC; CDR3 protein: CSASQGRSNIQYF
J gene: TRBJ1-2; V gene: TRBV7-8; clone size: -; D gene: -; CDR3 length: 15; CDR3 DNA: TGTGCCAGCAGCTTACGAGAAACTGTCAACTATGGCTACACCTTC; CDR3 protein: CASSLRETVNYGYTF
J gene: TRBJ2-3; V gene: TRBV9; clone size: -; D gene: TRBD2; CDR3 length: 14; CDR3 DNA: TGTGCCAGCAGCCCCAACGGGGGGGTGAATACGCAGTATTTT; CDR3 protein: CASSPNGGVNTQYF
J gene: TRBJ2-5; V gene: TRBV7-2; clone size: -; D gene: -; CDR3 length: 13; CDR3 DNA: TGTGCCAGCAACTCCGGGACTCTAGGGTCCCAGTACTTC; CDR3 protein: CASNSGTLGSQYF
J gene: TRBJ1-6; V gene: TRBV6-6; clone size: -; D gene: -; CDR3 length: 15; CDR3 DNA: TGTGCCAGCGATCCGGCAGGGTGGTATAATTCACCCCTCCACTTT; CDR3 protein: CASDPAGWYNSPLHF
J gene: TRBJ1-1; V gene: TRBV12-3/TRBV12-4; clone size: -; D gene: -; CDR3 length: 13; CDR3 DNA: TGTGCCAGCAGTTTAGGTCCCAATAATGAAGCTTTCTTT; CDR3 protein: CASSLGPNNEAFF
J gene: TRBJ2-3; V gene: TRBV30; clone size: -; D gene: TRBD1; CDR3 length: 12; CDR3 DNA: TGTGCCCGACAGGGAAGCACAGATACGCAGTATTTT; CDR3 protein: CARQGSTDTQYF
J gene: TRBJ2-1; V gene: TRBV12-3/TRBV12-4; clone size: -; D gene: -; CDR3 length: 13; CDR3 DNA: TGTGCCAGCACCCTCGGGACTTACAATGAGCAGTTCTTC; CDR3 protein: CASTLGTYNEQFF
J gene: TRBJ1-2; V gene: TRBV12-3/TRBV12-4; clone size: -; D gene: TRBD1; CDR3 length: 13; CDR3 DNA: TGTGCCAGCAGTTTTCGACAGGGCATAGGCTACACCTTC; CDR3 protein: CASSFRQGIGYTF
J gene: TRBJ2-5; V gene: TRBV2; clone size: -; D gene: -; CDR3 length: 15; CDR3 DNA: TGTGCCAGCAGTCTACCGGGATTATACCAAGAGACCCAGTACTTC; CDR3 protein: CASSLPGLYQETQYF
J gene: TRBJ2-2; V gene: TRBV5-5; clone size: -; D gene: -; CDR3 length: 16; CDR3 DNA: TGTGCCAGCAGCTTGCTCAGGGTAGATGGTACCGGGGAGCTGTTTTTT; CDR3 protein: CASSLLRVDGTGELFF
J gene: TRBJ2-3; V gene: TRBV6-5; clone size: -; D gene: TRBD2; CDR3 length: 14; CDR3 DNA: TGTGCCAGCAAGGAGCGGGGGGGCCGAGATACGCAGTATTTT; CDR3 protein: CASKERGGRDTQYF
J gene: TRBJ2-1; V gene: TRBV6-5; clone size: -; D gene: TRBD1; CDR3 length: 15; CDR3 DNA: TGTGCCAGCAGCTCGGGACAGGGAGCCTACAATGAGCAGTTCTTC; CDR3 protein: CASSSGQGAYNEQFF
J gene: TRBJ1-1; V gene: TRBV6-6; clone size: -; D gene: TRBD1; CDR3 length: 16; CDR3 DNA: TGTGCCAGCAGCCTCGACAGGGGGCGCGTAAACACTGAAGCTTTCTTT; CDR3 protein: CASSLDRGRVNTEAFF
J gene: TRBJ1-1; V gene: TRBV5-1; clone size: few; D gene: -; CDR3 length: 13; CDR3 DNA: TGCGCCAGCGGCGGGCAGGCGGACACTGAAGCTTTCTTT; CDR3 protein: CASGGQADTEAFF
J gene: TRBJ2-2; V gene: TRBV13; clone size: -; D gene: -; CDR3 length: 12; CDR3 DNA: TGTGCCAGCAGCTTGGGGACCGGGGAGCTGTTTTTT; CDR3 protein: CASSLGTGELFF
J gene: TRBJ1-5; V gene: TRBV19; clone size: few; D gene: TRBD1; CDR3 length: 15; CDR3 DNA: TGTGCCAGTAGTATTCTACAGGGGGGCAATCAGCCCCAGCATTTT; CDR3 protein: CASSILQGGNQPQHF
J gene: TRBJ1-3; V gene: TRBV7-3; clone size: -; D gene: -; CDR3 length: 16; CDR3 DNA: TGTGCCAGCAGCTTCGATTCGGTCTCCTCTGGAAACACCATATATTTT; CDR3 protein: CASSFDSVSSGNTIYF
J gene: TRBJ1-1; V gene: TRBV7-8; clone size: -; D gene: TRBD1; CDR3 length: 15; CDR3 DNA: TGTGCCAGCCGGCGGGGGACAGCTCGGGACACTGAAGCTTTCTTT; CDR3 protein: CASRRGTARDTEAFF
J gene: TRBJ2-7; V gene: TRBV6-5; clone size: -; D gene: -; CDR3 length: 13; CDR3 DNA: TGTGCCAGCAGTCAACTAGTTGTGGGCGAGCAGTACTTC; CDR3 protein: CASSQLVVGEQYF
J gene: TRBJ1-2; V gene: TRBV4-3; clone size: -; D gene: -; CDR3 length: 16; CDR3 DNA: TGCGCCAGCAGCCAAGATGTTGATGGGGATCGAGGTGGCTACACCTTC; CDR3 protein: CASSQDVDGDRGGYTF
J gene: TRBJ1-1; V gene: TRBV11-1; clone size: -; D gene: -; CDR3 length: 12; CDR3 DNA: TGTGCCAGCAGTCGACAGAACACTGAAGCTTTCTTT; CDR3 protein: CASSRQNTEAFF
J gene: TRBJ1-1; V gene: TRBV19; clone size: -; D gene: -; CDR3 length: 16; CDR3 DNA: TGTGCCAGTAGTATCCGAGCGGGGAGAATGAACACTGAAGCTTTCTTT; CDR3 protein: CASSIRAGRMNTEAFF
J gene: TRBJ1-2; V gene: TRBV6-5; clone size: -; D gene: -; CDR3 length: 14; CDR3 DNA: TGTGCCAGCGGGGAACAGGGAGGTGGCTATGGCTACACCTTC; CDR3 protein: CASGEQGGGYGYTF
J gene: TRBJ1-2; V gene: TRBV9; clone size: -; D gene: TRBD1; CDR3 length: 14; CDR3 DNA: TGTGCCAGCACCCTAGACAGGGGCACCTATGGCTACACCTTC; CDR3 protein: CASTLDRGTYGYTF
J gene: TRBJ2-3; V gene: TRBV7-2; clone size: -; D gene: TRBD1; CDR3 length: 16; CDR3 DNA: TGTGCCAGCAGTCACGGGACAGGGGGTGGTACAGATACGCAGTATTTT; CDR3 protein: CASSHGTGGGTDTQYF
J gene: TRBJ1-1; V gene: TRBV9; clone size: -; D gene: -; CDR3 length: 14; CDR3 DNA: TGTGCCAGCAGCGTAGATCTGGGTAACACTGAAGCTTTCTTT; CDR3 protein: CASSVDLGNTEAFF
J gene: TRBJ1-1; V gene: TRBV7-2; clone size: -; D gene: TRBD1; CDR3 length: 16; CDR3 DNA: TGTGCCAGCAGCCCCCCGGGCGGACAGGGAAACACTGAAGCTTTCTTT; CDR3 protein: CASSPPGGQGNTEAFF
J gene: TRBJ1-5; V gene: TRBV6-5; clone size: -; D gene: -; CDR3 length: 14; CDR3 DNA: TGTGCCAGCAGTTACAGTGCTGGGGTTCAGCCCCAGCATTTT; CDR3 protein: CASSYSAGVQPQHF
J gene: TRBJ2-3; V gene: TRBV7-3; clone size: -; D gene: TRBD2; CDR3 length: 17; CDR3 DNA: TGTGCCAGCAGCTTAACCCCCAGCGGGGGGGTCACAGATACGCAGTATTTT; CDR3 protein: CASSLTPSGGVTDTQYF